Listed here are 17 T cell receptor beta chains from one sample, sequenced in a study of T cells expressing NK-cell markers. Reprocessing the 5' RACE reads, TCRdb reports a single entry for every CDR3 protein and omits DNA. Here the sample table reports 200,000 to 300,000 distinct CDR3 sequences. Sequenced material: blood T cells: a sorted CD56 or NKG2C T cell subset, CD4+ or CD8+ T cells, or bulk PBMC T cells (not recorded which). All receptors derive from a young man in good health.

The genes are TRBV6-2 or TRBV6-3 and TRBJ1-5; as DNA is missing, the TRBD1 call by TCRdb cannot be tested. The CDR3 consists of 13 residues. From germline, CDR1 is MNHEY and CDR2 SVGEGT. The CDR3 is CASRGHLDQPQHF.

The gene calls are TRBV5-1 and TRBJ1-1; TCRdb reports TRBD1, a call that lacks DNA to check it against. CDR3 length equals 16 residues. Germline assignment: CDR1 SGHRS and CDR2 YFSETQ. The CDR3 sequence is CASSLGQGARRTEAFF. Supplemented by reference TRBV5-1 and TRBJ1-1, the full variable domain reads KAGVTQTPRYLIKTRGQQVTLSCSPISGHRSVSWYQQTPGQGLQFLFEYFSETQRNKGNFPGRFSGRQFSNSRSEMNVSTLELGDSALYLCASSLGQGARRTEAFFGQGTRLTVV.

CDR3: CSATRQGFHQPQHF. The V gene is TRBV20-1, the J gene TRBJ1-5; TCRdb selects TRBD1, and the lack of DNA leaves this call unchecked. This CDR3 comprises 14 residues. Germline V gene data show CDR1 as DFQATT and CDR2 as SNEGSKA (reference sequence).

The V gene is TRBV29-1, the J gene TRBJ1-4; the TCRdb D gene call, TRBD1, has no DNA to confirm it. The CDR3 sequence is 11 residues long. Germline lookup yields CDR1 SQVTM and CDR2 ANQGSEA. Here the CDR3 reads CSVVGQQIRFF.

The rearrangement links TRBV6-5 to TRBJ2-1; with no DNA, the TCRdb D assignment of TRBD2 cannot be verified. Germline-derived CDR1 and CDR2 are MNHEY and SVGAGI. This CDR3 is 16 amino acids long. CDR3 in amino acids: CASSYSRLAGMDEQFF.

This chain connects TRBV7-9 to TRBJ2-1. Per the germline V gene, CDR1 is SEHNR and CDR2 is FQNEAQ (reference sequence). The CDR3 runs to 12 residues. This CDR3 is CASSQMDLEQFF.

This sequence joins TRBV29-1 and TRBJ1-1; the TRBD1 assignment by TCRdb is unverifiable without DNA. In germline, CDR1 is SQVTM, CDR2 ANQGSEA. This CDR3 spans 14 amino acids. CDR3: CSALAGTGWTEAFF.

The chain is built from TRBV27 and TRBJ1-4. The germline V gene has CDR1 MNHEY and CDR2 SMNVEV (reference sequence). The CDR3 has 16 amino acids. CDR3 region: CASSLSIRPTNEKLFF. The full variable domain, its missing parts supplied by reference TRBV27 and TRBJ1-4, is EAQVTQNPRYLITVTGKKLTVTCSQNMNHEYMSWYRQDPGLGLRQIYYSMNVEVTDKGDVPEGYKVSRKEKRNFPLILESPSPNQTSLYFCASSLSIRPTNEKLFFGSGTQLSVL.

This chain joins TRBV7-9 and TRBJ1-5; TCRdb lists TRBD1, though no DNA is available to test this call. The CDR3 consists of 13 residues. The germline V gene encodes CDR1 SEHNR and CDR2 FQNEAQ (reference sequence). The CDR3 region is CASAQASNQPQHF.

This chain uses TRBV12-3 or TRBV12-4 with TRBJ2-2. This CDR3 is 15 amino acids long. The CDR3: CASSFRRSPGGELFF.

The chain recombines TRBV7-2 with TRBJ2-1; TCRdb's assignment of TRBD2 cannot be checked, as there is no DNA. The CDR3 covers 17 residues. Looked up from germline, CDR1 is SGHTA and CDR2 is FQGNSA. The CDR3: CASSLVSWGLAGYEQFF.

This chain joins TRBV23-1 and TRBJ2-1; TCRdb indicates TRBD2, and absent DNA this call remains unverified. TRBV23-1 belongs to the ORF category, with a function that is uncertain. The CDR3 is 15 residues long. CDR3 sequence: CASSRTSTEYNEQFF.

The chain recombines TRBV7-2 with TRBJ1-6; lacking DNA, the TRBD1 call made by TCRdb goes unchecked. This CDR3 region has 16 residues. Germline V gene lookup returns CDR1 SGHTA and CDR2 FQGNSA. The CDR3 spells CASSLAFRDRASPLHF.

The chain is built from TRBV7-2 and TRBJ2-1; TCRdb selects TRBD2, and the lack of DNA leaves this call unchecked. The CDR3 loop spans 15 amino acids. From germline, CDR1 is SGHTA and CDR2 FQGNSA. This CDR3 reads CASSPTSGSRNEQFF.

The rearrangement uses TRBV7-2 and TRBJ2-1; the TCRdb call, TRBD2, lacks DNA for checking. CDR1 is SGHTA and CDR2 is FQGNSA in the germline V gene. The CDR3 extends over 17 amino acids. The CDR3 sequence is CASSSRRTSGSYNEQFF.

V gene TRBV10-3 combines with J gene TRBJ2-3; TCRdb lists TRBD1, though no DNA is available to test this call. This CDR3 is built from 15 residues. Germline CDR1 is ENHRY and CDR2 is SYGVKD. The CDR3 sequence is CATGMGRGRTDTQYF.

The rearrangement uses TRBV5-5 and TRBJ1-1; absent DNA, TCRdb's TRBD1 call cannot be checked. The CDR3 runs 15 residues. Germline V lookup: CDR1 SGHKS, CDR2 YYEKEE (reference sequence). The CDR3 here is CASSLGEGQEAEAFF.